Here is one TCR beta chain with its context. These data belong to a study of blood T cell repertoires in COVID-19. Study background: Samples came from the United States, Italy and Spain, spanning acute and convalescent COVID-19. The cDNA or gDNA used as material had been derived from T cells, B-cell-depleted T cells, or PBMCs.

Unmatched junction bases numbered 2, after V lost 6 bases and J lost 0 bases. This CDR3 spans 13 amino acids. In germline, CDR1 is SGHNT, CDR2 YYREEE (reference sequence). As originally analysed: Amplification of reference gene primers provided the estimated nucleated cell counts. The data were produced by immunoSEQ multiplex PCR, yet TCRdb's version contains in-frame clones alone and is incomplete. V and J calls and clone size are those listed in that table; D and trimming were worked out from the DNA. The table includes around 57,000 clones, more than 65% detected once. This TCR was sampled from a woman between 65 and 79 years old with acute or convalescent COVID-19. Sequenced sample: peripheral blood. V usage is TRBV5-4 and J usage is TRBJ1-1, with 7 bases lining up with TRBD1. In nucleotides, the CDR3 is TGTGCCAGCAACGACAGGGTGAACACTGAAGCTTTCTTT. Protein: CASNDRVNTEAFF.